The T cell receptor (beta chain) described here comes from a study of neurological immune-mediated disorders. Overall study findings and caveats: There were no CDR3 amino acid sequences shared by expanded clones across subjects, a result suggesting private repertoires in all groups.

Time point defined: longitudinal time-point 2. Germline V gene sequence: CDR1 DFQATT, CDR2 SNEGSKA (reference sequence). The CDR3 has 15 amino acids. About this clonotype itself: Its antigen is still unknown. A read error may account for a junction end that differs from germline.

In TCRdb, the 5' RACE reads were re-called with MiXCR into one record per CDR3 protein. The table lists 81,000 or so distinct CDR3 sequences, about 12% of them singletons, with 5% in the top ten. Sequences were obtained from PBMCs. The chain carries TRBV20-1 and TRBJ2-1, with 10 bases that match TRBD2. This TCR derives from a female donor with HTLV-1-associated myelopathy (HAM/TSP). The CDR3 coding sequence is TGCAGTGCTAGCCGGCTAGCGGGAGACGGGGGTGAGCGGTTCTTC. Encoded protein: CSASRLAGDGGERFF.